What follows describes a single T cell receptor beta chain. Its target is unknown. RNA, once extracted, was reverse transcribed into cDNA for use as the sequencing template. Some clones are missing from TCRdb's copy, which holds only in-frame ones; the method was immunoSEQ multiplex PCR. The data show tens of thousands of clones, under 60% seen once. The CDR3 runs 14 residues. The germline CDR1 and CDR2 sequences are MDHEN and SYDVKM. Trimming at V came to 5 bases and at J to 5 bases, leaving 3 bases not matched to a gene. The treatment here: oral pan-JAK inhibitor, 5-10 mg twice daily. This sample was included in a study of CD8+ T cells in alopecia areata. Findings of the study overall: Tofacitinib significantly lowered scalp clonality and expanded CD8+ clones among the top 100. One nonresponder makes the tie between baseline CD8+ expansion and response uncertain. Researchers report lesional scalp, most notably alopecia totalis/universalis, outstripped normal scalp in clonality.

This chain connects TRBV28 to TRBJ2-3; 11 bases align to TRBD2. The specimen comprised CD8+ T cells sorted from blood, sampled at roughly week 38, from a patient treated with tofacitinib. The sequence derives from a human donor with alopecia areata. The CDR3 DNA reads as TGTGCCAGCAGTACAGGACTAGCGGGAGATACGCAGTATTTT. This encodes CASSTGLAGDTQYF.